This TCR beta chain was recovered during a study of metastatic and nonmetastatic thyroid tumors. Whole-study context: Malignant and benign thyroid patients had repertoires compared in peripheral blood and tumor or nodule tissue.

TCRdb reprocessed the PCR reads via MiXCR. This sample has tens of thousands of clones; approximately 16% occur once, and the top ten carry 5.5% to 7.5%. All patients were treatment-naive before thyroid surgery. This clone was seen many times. Its antigen is not identified. Germline V gives CDR1 ENHRY, CDR2 SYGVKD. The CDR3 totals 16 residues. Trimming removed 2 bases at V and 1 base at J, with 12 bases between. General study results and limits: Reportedly, malignant thyroid tumors had significantly higher TCR beta diversity than benign nodules, in blood and tumor.

Sequencing was carried out using blood. This receptor was obtained from a male donor with papillary thyroid cancer or a benign thyroid nodule (not recorded which). Some clones in this sample may be carry-over from other donors' samples. V is TRBV10-3 and J is TRBJ1-5; D call uncertain. DNA of the CDR3: TGTGCCATCAGTGAGGCAGCGAGTGAAAGCAATCAGCCCCAGCATTTT. Protein product: CAISEAASESNQPQHF.